This T cell receptor beta chain comes out of a study of blood T cell repertoires in COVID-19 (dated by TCRdb to 2018 to 2021). Concerning the study at large: Samples covering the acute and convalescent phases of COVID-19 were provided by collaborators in the United States, Italy and Spain. Nearly every sample came with metadata listing a de-identified subject ID, COVID-19 status, age in years and sex. The repertoires were released in a freely available public database intended as a resource for research on the immune response to SARS-CoV-2. The samples were drawn from the first 160 participants of the ongoing ImmuneRACE study and from 1,200 or so subjects provided by 6 global collaborators. The material from the prospective study consisted of cDNA or gDNA derived from T cells, B-cell-depleted T cells, or PBMCs. HLA class I and class II types, where available, came from metadata supplied by the sample provider rather than from assay-based typing. Subjects who had been exposed to COVID-19, were actively infected with it, or had recovered from it provided the deeply sampled blood TCRbeta repertoires that made up the dataset.

As for this clone: The antigen this receptor binds is unknown. Base-call qualities are not available, and no considerably larger clone is one nucleotide away.

One collaborating source in Seattle enrolled patients during active infection and followed them longitudinally through the course of disease. Each collaborating institution followed its own protocols to collect whole blood in K2EDTA tubes. For TCRbeta analysis, collaborator samples were shipped as frozen whole blood, as isolated PBMCs, or as DNA extracted from either sample type. The immunoSEQ Assay, a bias-controlled multiplex PCR, was used to amplify TCRbeta CDR3 regions from genomic DNA. The paper's processing steps were these. The number of nucleated cells in each sample was estimated by amplification of reference gene primers within the assay. Sequence reads were collapsed and filtered to measure the absolute abundance of every unique TCRbeta CDR3 rearrangement. For each sample, productive Simpson clonality was calculated as the square root of Simpson's diversity index across productive rearrangements. TCRdb took over this immuneACCESS table, retaining in-frame rearrangements with V and J assigned. Such tables are incomplete; in checked studies, under half of the missing clones stem from an unresolved V gene, and the remainder is unexplained. V, J and clone size were drawn from that table, and D and trimming were deduced from the DNA. A total of around 470,000 clones appear in this sample, 80% to 90% of them only once. The ten largest clones take up 0.75% to 0.9% of the sample.

V gives up 5 bases and J gives up 0 bases, and the segment between their germline ends measures 15 bases. Counted from cysteine to phenylalanine, this CDR3 has 16 amino acids. Of all the DNA, just the CDR3 is kept, 48 bases in frame from base 1. From a lookup of the germline V gene (reference sequence), CDR1 and CDR2 are SGHNT and YYREEE. Summary of the overall study and its limitations: The quantity of clinical and demographic metadata differed by source and by participant and was supplied without curation.

The chain is assembled from TRBV5-4 and TRBJ2-1, and TRBD2 may be the D gene, going by 5 matching bases. Sequenced material: peripheral blood. This clonotype originated in a man aged 18 to 29 with COVID-19, enrolled during active disease. The encoded CDR3 is CASRPPGLSSYNEQFF. The DNA is as follows: TGTGCCAGCAGACCCCCGGGATTGAGCTCCTACAATGAGCAGTTCTTC.